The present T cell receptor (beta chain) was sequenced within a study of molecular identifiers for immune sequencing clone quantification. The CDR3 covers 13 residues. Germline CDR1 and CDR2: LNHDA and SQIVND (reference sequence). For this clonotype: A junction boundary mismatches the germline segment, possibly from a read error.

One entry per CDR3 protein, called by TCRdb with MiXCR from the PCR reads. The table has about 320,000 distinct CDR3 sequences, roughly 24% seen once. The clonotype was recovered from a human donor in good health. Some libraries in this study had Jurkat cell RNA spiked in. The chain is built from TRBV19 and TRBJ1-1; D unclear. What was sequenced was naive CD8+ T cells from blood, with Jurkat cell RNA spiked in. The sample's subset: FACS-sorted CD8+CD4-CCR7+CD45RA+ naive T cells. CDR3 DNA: TGTGCCAGTATCGAGACATTGAATACTGAAGCTTTCTTT. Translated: CASIETLNTEAFF.